Listed below are T cell receptor beta chains from one sample, sequenced in a study of chronic HIV infection and antiretroviral therapy. TCRdb processed the 5' RACE reads anew with MiXCR; each CDR3 protein has one entry. This sample has 40,000 to 60,000 distinct CDR3 sequences, with 15% to 20% found just once. The sequencing input was peripheral blood. These receptors were taken from an adult who had HIV and had not received antiretroviral therapy, or was an uninfected healthy control (not recorded which). CDR3s include the opening cysteine and the closing phenylalanine or tryptophan. Fields, in order: CDR3 length, V gene, J gene, clone size, D gene, CDR3 DNA, CDR3 protein. The D gene is left open where the match is weak. The listing skips clone size in some rows; elsewhere it reads once, few, many or a size class.

16,TRBV5-6,TRBJ1-2,few,NA,TGTGCCAGCAGCCCTCCGAGAGGGAGTGGGACGTATGGCTACACCTTC,CASSPPRGSGTYGYTF
17,TRBV9,TRBJ2-6,few,NA,TGTGCCAGCAGCGTAGGTAACATTATCTCTGGGGCCAACGTCCTGACTTTC,CASSVGNIISGANVLTF
15,TRBV5-1,TRBJ1-3,few,NA,TGCGCCAGCAGCCAGACCGGATACTCTGGAAACACCATATATTTT,CASSQTGYSGNTIYF
14,TRBV30,TRBJ2-1,NA,NA,TGTGCCTGGAGTTGGGTTGGGGGGAGCAATGAGCAGTTCTTC,CAWSWVGGSNEQFF
16,TRBV12-3/TRBV12-4,TRBJ2-6,NA,TRBD1,TGTGCCAGCAGCATGACAGGGGGGTCTGGGGCCAACGTCCTGACTTTC,CASSMTGGSGANVLTF
16,TRBV7-2,TRBJ2-5,few,TRBD2,TGTGCCAGCAGCTTGTTGGCGGGGGGGGCCTGGGAGACCCAGTACTTC,CASSLLAGGAWETQYF
14,TRBV5-1,TRBJ2-7,NA,TRBD1,TGCGCCAGCAGCCCGGATGGACAGGGCGGCGAGCAGTACTTC,CASSPDGQGGEQYF
12,TRBV29-1,TRBJ1-1,NA,NA,TGCAGCGTTCGGGACCCTAACACTGAAGCTTTCTTT,CSVRDPNTEAFF
14,TRBV28,TRBJ1-2,NA,NA,TGTGCCAGCAGTTTAGGAGACTTTAACTATGGCTACACCTTC,CASSLGDFNYGYTF
11,TRBV27,TRBJ2-1,NA,NA,TGTGCCAGCAGTAAAAGCGGAAAGCAGTTCTTC,CASSKSGKQFF
14,TRBV10-2,TRBJ1-1,NA,TRBD1,TGCGCCAGCAGTCTAGGGGGCGCGGGTACTAAAGCTTTCTTT,CASSLGGAGTKAFF
16,TRBV20-1,TRBJ1-1,few,TRBD1,TGCAGTGCTAGAGACCCCACAGGGGCTGCGGACACTGAAGCTTTCTTT,CSARDPTGAADTEAFF
15,TRBV4-1,TRBJ2-2,few,TRBD2,TGCGCCAGCAGCCAAGAACATGGCGGGAGGGGAGAGCTGTTTTTT,CASSQEHGGRGELFF
15,TRBV27,TRBJ2-1,few,NA,TGTGCCAGCAGTTCGAACCCCCCCCTAAACAATGAGCAGTTCTTC,CASSSNPPLNNEQFF
17,TRBV27,TRBJ2-6,NA,NA,TGTGCCAGCAGCTATAGCTGGGCCGGCTCTGGGGCCAACGTCCTGACTTTC,CASSYSWAGSGANVLTF
12,TRBV20-1,TRBJ1-5,NA,NA,TGCAGTGCTAGGGGGCAAGGGGGTATCCAGCATTTT,CSARGQGGIQHF
14,TRBV10-3,TRBJ2-1,once,TRBD2,TGTGCCATCAGTTTGGGGGGGAGCGCCAATGAGCAGTTCTTC,CAISLGGSANEQFF
17,TRBV4-1,TRBJ2-7,NA,TRBD2,TGCGCCAGCAGCCATTTCCCGGGACTAGCGGGAGAGTACGAGCAGTACTTC,CASSHFPGLAGEYEQYF
12,TRBV29-1,TRBJ1-5,NA,NA,TGCAGCGTTGTAACAGGGACTCAGCCCCAGCATTTT,CSVVTGTQPQHF
10,TRBV28,TRBJ1-1,NA,NA,TGTGCCAGCAGTGCTGGTTTGGCTTTCTTT,CASSAGLAFF
17,TRBV25-1,TRBJ2-1,few,NA,TGTGCCAGCAGTGGGGGGGTTAATAGCGGCCCCTACAATGAGCAGTTCTTC,CASSGGVNSGPYNEQFF
15,TRBV25-1,TRBJ2-3,NA,TRBD2,TGTGCCAGCAGGGAGATCCGAAGCGGGAGGGATACGCAGTATTTT,CASREIRSGRDTQYF
12,TRBV29-1,TRBJ2-2,NA,NA,TGCAGCGTAGAAGAGGTGGCCGGGGAGCTGTTTTTT,CSVEEVAGELFF
16,TRBV27,TRBJ2-3,NA,NA,TGTGCCAGCAGTTTTATGGGGGGCTTACGCACAGATACGCAGTATTTT,CASSFMGGLRTDTQYF
13,TRBV7-2,TRBJ1-2,few,NA,TGTGCCAGCAGCCCTAGCCCAAACTATGGCTACACCTTC,CASSPSPNYGYTF
14,TRBV12-3/TRBV12-4,TRBJ1-5,NA,NA,TGTGCCAGCAGTTTAAGGGGTTCCTGGCAGCCCCAGCATTTT,CASSLRGSWQPQHF
16,TRBV27,TRBJ1-1,NA,NA,TGTGCCAGCAGAACCAGAGAAGGGGGTACGTTCGCTGAAGCTTTCTTT,CASRTREGGTFAEAFF
13,TRBV20-1,TRBJ1-1,NA,NA,TGCAGTGCTGCCGGGGCATTGAACACTGAAGCTTTCTTT,CSAAGALNTEAFF
16,TRBV28,TRBJ2-1,NA,NA,TGTGCCAGCAGTGCCCCTGGGGATGGGTGGACCGATGAGCAGTTCTTC,CASSAPGDGWTDEQFF
13,TRBV20-1,TRBJ1-5,few,TRBD1,TGCAGTGCCCCCGGACAGGGTAATCAGCCCCAGCATTTT,CSAPGQGNQPQHF
13,TRBV20-1,TRBJ2-5,NA,TRBD2,TGCAGTGGGGAGGCTACTAGCGAGGGGACCCAGTACTTC,CSGEATSEGTQYF
13,TRBV28,TRBJ1-2,NA,NA,TGTGCCAGCGTTTCGTACGAGAGGGAGGGCTACACCTTC,CASVSYEREGYTF
16,TRBV14,TRBJ2-5,once,TRBD1,TGTGCCAGCAGCCAACGGGACAGGGGTACGCTTGAGACCCAGTACTTC,CASSQRDRGTLETQYF
15,TRBV2,TRBJ1-2,few,NA,TGTGCCAGCAGTGAAGGGCGGTGGGGGAACTATGGCTACACCTTC,CASSEGRWGNYGYTF
14,TRBV7-9,TRBJ1-6,NA,NA,TGTGCCAGCAGCTTGCAGGGAGGCAATTCACCCCTCCACTTT,CASSLQGGNSPLHF
12,TRBV20-1,TRBJ2-1,few,NA,TGCAGCACAATAGCGGTCCACAATGAGCAGTTCTTC,CSTIAVHNEQFF
12,TRBV25-1,TRBJ2-7,few,NA,TGTGCCAGCAGTGAATGGGCCCACGAGCAGTACTTC,CASSEWAHEQYF
12,TRBV28,TRBJ2-5,few,NA,TGTGCCAGCAGTTTACTTCGGGAGACCCAGTACTTC,CASSLLRETQYF
15,TRBV25-1,TRBJ2-2,once,NA,TGTGCCAGCAGCGGAGCCAGGGTGGACACCGGGGAGCTGTTTTTT,CASSGARVDTGELFF
14,TRBV5-1,TRBJ1-5,NA,TRBD1,TGCGCCAGCAGCGAGACAGGGGCTGGGCAGCCCCAGCATTTT,CASSETGAGQPQHF
16,TRBV10-1,TRBJ2-5,NA,NA,TGCGCCAGCAGTGAGCTGCAGGGAACCCATCAAGAGACCCAGTACTTC,CASSELQGTHQETQYF